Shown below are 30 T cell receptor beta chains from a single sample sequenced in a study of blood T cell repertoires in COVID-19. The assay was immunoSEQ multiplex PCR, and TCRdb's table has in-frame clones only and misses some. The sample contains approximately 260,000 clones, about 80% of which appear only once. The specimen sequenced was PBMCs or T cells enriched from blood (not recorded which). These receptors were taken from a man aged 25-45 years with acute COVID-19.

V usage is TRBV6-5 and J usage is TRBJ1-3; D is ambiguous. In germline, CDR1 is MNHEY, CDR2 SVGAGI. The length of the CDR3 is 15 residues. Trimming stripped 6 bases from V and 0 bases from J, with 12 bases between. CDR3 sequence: CASSKDGSSGNTIYF. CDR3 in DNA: TGTGCCAGCAGCAAAGACGGGTCCTCTGGAAACACCATATATTTT.

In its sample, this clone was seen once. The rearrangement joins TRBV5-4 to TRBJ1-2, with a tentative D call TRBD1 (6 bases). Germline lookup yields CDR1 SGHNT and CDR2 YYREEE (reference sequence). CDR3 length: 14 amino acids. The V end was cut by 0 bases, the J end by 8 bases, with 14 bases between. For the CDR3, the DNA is TGTGCCAGCAGCTTGGATTCCCCCAGGGGCGGCTACACCTTC. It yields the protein CASSLDSPRGGYTF.

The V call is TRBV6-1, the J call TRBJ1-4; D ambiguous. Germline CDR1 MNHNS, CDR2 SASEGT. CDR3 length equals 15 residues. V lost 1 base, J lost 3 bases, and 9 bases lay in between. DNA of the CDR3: TGTGCCAGCAGTGAAGGAGCGAATCCTAATGAAAAACTGTTTTTT. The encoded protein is CASSEGANPNEKLFF.

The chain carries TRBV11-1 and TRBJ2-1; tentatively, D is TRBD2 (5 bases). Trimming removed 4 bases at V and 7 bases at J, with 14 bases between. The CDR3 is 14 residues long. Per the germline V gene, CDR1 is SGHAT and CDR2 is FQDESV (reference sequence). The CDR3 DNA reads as TGTGCCAGCAGCTCCTGGACTGCCGTAAATGAGCAGTTCTTC. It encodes CASSSWTAVNEQFF.

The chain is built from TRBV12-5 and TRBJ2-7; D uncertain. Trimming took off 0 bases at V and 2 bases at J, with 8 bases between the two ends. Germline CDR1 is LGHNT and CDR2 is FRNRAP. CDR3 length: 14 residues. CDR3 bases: TGTGCTAGTGGTTTGGTAATCATAGCCTACGAGCAGTACGTC. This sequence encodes CASGLVIIAYEQYV.

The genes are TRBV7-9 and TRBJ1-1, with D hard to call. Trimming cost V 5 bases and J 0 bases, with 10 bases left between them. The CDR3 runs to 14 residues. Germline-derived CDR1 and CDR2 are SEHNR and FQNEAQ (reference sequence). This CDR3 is CASSLQSMNTEAFF. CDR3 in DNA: TGTGCCAGCAGCCTACAGAGTATGAACACTGAAGCTTTCTTT.

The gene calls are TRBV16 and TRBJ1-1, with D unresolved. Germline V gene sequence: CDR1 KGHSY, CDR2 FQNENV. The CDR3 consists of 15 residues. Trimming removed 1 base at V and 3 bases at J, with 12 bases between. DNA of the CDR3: TGTGCCAGCAGCCAATTTGGCAGGTCGTACACTGAAGCTTTCTTT. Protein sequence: CASSQFGRSYTEAFF.

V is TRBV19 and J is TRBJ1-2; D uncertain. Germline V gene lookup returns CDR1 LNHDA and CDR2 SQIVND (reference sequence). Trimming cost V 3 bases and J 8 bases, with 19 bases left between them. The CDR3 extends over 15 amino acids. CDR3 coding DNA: TGTGCCAGTAGTATTTCGTCTGGGCCTGCAACAGGCTACACCTTC. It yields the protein CASSISSGPATGYTF.

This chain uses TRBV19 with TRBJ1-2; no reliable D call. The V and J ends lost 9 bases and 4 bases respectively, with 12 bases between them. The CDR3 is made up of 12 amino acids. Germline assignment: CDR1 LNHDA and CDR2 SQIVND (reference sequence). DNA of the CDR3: TGTGCCAGCGTACTACCCCCCTATGGCTACACCTTC. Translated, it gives CASVLPPYGYTF.

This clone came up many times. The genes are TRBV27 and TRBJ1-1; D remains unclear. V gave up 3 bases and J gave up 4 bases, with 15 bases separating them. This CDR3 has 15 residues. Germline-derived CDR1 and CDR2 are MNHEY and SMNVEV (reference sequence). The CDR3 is CASSFSPDSATEAFF. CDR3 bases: TGTGCCAGCAGTTTCAGTCCAGACTCGGCCACTGAAGCTTTCTTT.

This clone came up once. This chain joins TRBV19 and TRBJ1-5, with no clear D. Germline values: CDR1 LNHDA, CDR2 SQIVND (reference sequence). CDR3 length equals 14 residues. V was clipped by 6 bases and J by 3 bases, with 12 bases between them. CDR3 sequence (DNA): TGTGCCAGTAGCTTTCTGGGCCACAATCAGCCCCAGCATTTT. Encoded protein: CASSFLGHNQPQHF.

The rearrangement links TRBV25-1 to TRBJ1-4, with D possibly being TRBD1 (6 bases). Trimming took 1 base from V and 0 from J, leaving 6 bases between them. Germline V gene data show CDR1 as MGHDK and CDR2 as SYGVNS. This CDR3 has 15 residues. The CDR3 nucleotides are TGTGCCAGCAGTGAATCAGGGGCAACTAATGAAAAACTGTTTTTT. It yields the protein CASSESGATNEKLFF.

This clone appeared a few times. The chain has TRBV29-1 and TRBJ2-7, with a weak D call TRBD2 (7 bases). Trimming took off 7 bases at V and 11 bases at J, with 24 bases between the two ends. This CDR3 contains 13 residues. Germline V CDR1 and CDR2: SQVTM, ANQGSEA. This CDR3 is CSARALAEGEEYV. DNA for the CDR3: TGCAGCGCCCGGGCGCTAGCGGAGGGGGAGGAGTACGTC.

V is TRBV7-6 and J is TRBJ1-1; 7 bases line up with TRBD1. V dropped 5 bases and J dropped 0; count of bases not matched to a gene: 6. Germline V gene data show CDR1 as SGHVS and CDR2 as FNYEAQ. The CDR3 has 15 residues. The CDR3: CASSPQQGLNTEAFF. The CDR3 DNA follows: TGTGCCAGCAGCCCACAACAGGGGCTGAACACTGAAGCTTTCTTT. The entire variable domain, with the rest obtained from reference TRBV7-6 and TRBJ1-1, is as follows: GAGVSQSPRYKVTKRGQDVALRCDPISGHVSLYWYRQALGQGPEFLTYFNYEAQQDKSGLPNDRFSAERPEGSISTLTIQRTEQRDSAMYRCASSPQQGLNTEAFFGQGTRLTVV.

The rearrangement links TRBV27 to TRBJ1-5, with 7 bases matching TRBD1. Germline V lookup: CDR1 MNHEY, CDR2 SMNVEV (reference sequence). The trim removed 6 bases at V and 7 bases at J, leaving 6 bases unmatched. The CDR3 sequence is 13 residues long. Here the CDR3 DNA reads TGTGCCAGCAGAGGGACAGTCAGGCAGCCCCAGCATTTT. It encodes CASRGTVRQPQHF.

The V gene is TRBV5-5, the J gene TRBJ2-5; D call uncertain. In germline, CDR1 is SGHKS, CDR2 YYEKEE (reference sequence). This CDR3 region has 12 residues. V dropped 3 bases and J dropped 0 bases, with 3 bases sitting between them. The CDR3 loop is CASSSYQETQYF. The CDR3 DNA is TGTGCCAGCAGCTCGTACCAAGAGACCCAGTACTTC. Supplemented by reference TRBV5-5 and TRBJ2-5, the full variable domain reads DAGVTQSPTHLIKTRGQQVTLRCSPISGHKSVSWYQQVLGQGPQFIFQYYEKEERGRGNFPDRFSARQFPNYSSELNVNALLLGDSALYLCASSSYQETQYFGPGTRLLVL.

The CDR3 nucleotides read TGTGCCAGCAGCCCATCAGGAACAGGGGGAAAAAACATTCAGTACTTC. Amino acids: CASSPSGTGGKNIQYF. This rearrangement joins TRBV7-2 to TRBJ2-4; 8 nucleotides align to TRBD1. The CDR3 contains 16 residues. J gave up 4 bases and V 5 bases, and 10 bases lay outside the gene matches. Germline CDR1 reads SGHTA; CDR2 reads FQGNSA. Supplemented by reference TRBV7-2 and TRBJ2-4, the full variable domain reads GAGVSQSPSNKVTEKGKDVELRCDPISGHTALYWYRQSLGQGLEFLIYFQGNSAPDKSGLPSDRFSAERTGGSVSTLTIQRTQQEDSAVYLCASSPSGTGGKNIQYFGAGTRLSVL.

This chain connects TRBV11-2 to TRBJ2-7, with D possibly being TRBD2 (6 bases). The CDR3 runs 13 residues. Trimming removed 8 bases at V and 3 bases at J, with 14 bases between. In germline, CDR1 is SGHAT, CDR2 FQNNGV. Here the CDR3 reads CASSRGENYEQYV. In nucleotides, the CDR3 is TGTGCCAGCTCCCGCGGGGAAAACTACGAGCAGTACGTC.

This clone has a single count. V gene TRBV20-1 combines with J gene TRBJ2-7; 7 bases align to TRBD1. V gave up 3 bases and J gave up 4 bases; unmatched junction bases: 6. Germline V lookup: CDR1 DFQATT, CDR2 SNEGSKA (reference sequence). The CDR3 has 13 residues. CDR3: CSASRQGLYEQYV. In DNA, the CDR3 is TGCAGTGCTAGTAGACAGGGCCTGTACGAGCAGTACGTC.

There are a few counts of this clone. CDR3 sequence: CASSYSWTGKNEKLFF. CDR3 DNA sequence: TGTGCCAGCAGTTACTCCTGGACAGGGAAGAATGAAAAACTGTTTTTT. This sequence joins TRBV6-5 and TRBJ1-4, with 8 bases matching TRBD1. Germline V lookup: CDR1 MNHEY, CDR2 SVGAGI. The J segment lost 5 bases and the V segment lost 0 bases, leaving 5 bases of the junction unmatched. CDR3 length equals 16 residues.

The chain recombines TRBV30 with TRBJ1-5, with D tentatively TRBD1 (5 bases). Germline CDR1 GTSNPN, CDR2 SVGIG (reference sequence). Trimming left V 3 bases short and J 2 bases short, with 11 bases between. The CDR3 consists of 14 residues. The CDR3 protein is CAWSLGGGNQPQHF. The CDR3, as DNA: TGTGCCTGGAGCCTTGGGGGGGGCAATCAGCCCCAGCATTTT. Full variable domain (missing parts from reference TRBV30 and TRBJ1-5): SQTIHQWPATLVQPVGSPLSLECTVEGTSNPNLYWYRQAAGRGLQLLFYSVGIGQISSEVPQNLSASRPQDRQFILSSKKLLLSDSGFYLCAWSLGGGNQPQHFGDGTRLSIL.

CDR3 in DNA: TGTGCCAGCAGCTTGACCACCGGGACAGGGGGGATCCAGTACGTC. This codes for CASSLTTGTGGIQYV. J is TRBJ2-7 and V is TRBV7-8, with 11 bases matching TRBD1. J was trimmed by 10 bases and V by 3 bases; bases with no gene match: 11. The CDR3 length is 15 residues. Germline V CDR1 and CDR2: SGHVS, FQNEAQ.

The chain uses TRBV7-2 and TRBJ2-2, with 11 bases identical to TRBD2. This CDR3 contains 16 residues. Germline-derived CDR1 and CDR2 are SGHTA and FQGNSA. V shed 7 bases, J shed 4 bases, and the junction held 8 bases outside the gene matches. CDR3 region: CASTASSGRLTGELFF. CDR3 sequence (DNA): TGTGCCAGCACCGCCTCTAGCGGGAGGCTCACCGGGGAGCTGTTTTTT. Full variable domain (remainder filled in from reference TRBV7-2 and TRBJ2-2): GAGVSQSPSNKVTEKGKDVELRCDPISGHTALYWYRQSLGQGLEFLIYFQGNSAPDKSGLPSDRFSAERTGGSVSTLTIQRTQQEDSAVYLCASTASSGRLTGELFFGEGSRLTVL.

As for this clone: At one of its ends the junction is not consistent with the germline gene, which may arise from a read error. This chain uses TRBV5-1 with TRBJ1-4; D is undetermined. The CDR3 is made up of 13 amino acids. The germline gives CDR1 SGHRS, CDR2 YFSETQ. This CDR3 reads CASSAAPDEKLFF. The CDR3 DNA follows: TGTGCCAGCAGCGCCGCTCCAGATGAAAAACTGTTTTTT. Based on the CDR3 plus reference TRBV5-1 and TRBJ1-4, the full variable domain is KAGVTQTPRYLIKTRGQQVTLSCSPISGHRSVSWYQQTPGQGLQFLFEYFSETQRNKGNFPGRFSGRQFSNSRSEMNVSTLELGDSALYLCASSAAPDEKLFFGSGTQLSVL.

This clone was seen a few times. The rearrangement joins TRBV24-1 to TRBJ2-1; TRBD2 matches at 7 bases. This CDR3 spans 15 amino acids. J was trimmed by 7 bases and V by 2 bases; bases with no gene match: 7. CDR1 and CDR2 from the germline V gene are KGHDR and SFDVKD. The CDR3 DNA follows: TGTGCCACCAGTGATTATAACGGGGGGAGGAATGAGCAGTTCTTC. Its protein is CATSDYNGGRNEQFF.

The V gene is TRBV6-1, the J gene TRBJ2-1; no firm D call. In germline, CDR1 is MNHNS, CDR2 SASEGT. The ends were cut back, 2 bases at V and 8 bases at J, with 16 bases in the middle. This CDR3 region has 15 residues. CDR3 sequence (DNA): TGTGCCAGCAGTGAAACCCCGACGGAGTTCGATGAGCAGTTCTTC. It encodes CASSETPTEFDEQFF.

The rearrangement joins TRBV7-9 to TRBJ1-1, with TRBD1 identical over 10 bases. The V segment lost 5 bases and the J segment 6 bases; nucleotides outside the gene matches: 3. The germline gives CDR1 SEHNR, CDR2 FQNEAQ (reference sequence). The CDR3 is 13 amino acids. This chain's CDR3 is CASSPGQGAEAFF. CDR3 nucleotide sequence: TGTGCCAGCAGCCCCGGACAGGGGGCTGAAGCTTTCTTT.

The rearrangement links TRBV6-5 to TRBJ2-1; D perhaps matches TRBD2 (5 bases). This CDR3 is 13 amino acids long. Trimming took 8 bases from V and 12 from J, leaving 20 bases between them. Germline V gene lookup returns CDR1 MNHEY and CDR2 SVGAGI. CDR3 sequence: CASGPRGVSRQFF. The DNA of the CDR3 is TGTGCCAGCGGACCTCGGGGTGTCAGTCGGCAGTTCTTC.

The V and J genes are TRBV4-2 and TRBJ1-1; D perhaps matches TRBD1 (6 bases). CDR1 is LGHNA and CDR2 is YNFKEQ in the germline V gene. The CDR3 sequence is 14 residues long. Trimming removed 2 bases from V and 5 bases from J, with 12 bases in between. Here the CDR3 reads CASSQRTDGTEAFF. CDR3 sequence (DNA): TGTGCCAGCAGCCAAAGGACAGATGGGACTGAAGCTTTCTTT.

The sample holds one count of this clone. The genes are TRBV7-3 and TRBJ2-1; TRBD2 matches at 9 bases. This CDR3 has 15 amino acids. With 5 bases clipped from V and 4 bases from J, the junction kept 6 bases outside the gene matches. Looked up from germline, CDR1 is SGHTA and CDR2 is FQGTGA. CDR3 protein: CASSVLAGTYNEQFF. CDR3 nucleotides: TGTGCCAGCAGCGTCCTAGCGGGGACTTACAATGAGCAGTTCTTC.